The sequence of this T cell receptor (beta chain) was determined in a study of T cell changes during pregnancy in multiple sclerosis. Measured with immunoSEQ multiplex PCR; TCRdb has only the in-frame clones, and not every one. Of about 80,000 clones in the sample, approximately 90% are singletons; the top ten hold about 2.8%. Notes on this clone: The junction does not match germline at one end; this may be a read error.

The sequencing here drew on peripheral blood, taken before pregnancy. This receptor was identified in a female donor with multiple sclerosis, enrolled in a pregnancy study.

Here the CDR3 reads CSVRRDSRFSNF. In nucleotides, the CDR3 is TGCAGCGTCCGACGGGACAGCCGGTTTTCAAACTTC. The chain joins TRBV29-1 to TRBJ2-5; 7 positions match TRBD1. The CDR3 totals 12 residues. Germline assignment: CDR1 SQVTM and CDR2 ANQGSEA.